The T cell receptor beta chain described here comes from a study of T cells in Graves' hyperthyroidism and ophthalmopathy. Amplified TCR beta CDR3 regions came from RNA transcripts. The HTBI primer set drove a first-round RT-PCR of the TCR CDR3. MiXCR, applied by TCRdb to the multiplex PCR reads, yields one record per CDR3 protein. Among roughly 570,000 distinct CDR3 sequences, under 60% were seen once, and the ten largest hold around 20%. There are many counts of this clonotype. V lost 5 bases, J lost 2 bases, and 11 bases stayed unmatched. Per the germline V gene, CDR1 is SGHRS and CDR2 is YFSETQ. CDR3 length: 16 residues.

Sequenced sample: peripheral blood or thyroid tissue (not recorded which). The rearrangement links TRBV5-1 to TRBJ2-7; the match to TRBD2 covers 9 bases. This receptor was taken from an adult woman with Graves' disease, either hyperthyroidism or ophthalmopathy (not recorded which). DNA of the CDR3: TGCGCCAGCAGGACTAGGGTATCTAGCGGGACCTACGAGCAGTACTTC. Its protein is CASRTRVSSGTYEQYF.